This paragraph reports one T cell receptor beta chain. Its antigen is still unknown. No base qualities exist here, and no much larger clone lies one base off it. This entry belongs to a study of cytomegalovirus exposure and HLA in healthy donors (dated by TCRdb to between 2016 and 2019). Regarding the research as a whole: The roughly 670 repertoires of the first cohort and the roughly 110 validation repertoires were produced on the same platform, according to a later analysis. Along with the approximately 700-subject first cohort, a separate validation cohort of over 90 different subjects was used. The study combined high-throughput TCR immunosequencing, statistical association of individual TCRs with disease status, and machine learning to predict cytomegalovirus infection status. The study was designed to test whether signatures of past pathogen exposure could be identified by cataloging public T cell receptors.

Library preparation used the immunoSEQ multiplex PCR assay. Concerning the study's data processing: A statistical classification framework was developed to diagnose cytomegalovirus status using the catalog of TCR beta chain sequences. TCRdb mirrors the immuneACCESS table, restricted to in-frame sequences. Some clones are absent from its copies; in checked studies, under half trace to an unresolved V gene, and the reason for the others is unknown. From that table come the V and J calls and clone size; the DNA was used to work out D and trimming. The sample records 160,000 or so clones, 88% of which are singletons. The ten largest clonotypes hold approximately 3.1% of the sample. Results and caveats for the whole study, not just this receptor: All 120 or so repertoires were used to score co-occurrence in the validation cohort in a later analysis, because that analysis had no HLA typing for the cohort. Most TCR sequences were seen in very few donors, while some public TCRs were found in many individuals. Of the cluster scores, 85% to 95% were above 0 in a later analysis, which found that TCRs clustered in the first cohort also tended to co-occur in the 110 or so validation repertoires. The authors suggested that the approach could potentially be generalized to other disease states and immunological phenotypes. The study gave a list of under 200 TCR beta chains associated with cytomegalovirus. The classifier was reported to diagnose cytomegalovirus status with high specificity and sensitivity in both the original cohort and the validation cohort. Three of the identified cytomegalovirus-associated TCR beta chains were confirmed in vitro to be specific for cytomegalovirus antigens.

Donors formed part of the validation cohort, which comprised about 120 subjects and was distinct from the first cohort of 690 or so subjects. The specimen was PBMCs. The source is a man aged 18 to 30 in good health and CMV-seronegative.

At the DNA level, the sequence is TGTGCCAGCAGTGAGAGGACGGGGAACAATCAGCCCCAGCATTTT. It specifies CASSERTGNNQPQHF. This sequence uses TRBV6-6 and TRBJ1-5; confidence is insufficient to name the D gene. The CDR3 measures 15 amino acids from cysteine to phenylalanine. The DNA shown is the 45-base CDR3, in frame from base 1. The germline V gene (reference sequence) provides CDR1 MNHNY and CDR2 SVGAGI. Deletion took 5 bases off V and 3 bases off J, with a span of 14 bases between the germline ends.